This T cell receptor beta chain was observed in a study of blood T cell repertoires in COVID-19. Per the germline V gene, CDR1 is MDHEN and CDR2 is SYDVKM. CDR3 length: 16 residues. V was pared by 1 base and J by 2 bases, with 3 bases of the junction left unmatched. In the authors' workflow: Estimation of nucleated cell counts was performed using reference gene primer amplification. The method was immunoSEQ multiplex PCR; TCRdb's version includes in-frame clones alone and lacks a portion of them. D and trimming were read from the DNA, whereas the V and J calls and clone size are those reported in that table. In the table there are about 250,000 clones, 84% of which are singletons.

The sequence derives from a woman in her thirties or forties who had recovered from COVID-19. Input material: peripheral blood. V usage is TRBV28 and J usage is TRBJ2-1, with 9 bases that match TRBD1. In DNA form, the CDR3 reads TGTGCCAGCAGTTTATCGGGACAGGGCACCTACAATGAGCAGTTCTTC. As protein: CASSLSGQGTYNEQFF.